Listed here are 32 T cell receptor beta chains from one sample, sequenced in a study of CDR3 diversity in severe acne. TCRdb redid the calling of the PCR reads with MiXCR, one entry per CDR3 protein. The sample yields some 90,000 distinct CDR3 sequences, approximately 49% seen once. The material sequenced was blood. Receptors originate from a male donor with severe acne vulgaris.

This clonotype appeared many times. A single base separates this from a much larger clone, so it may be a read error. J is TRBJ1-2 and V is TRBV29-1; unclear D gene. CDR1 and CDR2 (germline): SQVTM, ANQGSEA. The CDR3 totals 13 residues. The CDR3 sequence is CSVDLEANYGCTF. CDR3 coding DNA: TGCAGCGTTGATCTAGAGGCTAACTATGGCTGCACCTTC.

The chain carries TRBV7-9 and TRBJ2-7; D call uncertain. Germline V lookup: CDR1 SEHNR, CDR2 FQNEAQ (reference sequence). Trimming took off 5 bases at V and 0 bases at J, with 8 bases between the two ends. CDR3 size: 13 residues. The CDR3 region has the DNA TGTGCCAGCAGCGCCTCGGGCTCCTACGAGCAGTACTTC. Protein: CASSASGSYEQYF.

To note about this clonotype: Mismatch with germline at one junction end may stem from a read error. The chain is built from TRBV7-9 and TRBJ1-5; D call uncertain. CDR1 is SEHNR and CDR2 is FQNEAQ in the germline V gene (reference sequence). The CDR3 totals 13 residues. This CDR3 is CASSLGRNQPPHF. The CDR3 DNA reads TGTGCCAGCAGCTTAGGACGGAATCAGCCCCCGCATTTT.

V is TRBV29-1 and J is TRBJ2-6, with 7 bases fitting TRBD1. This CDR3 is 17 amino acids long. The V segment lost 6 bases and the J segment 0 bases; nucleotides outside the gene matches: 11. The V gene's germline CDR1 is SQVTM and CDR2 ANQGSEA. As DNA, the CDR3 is TGCAGCGTCGGAGGACAGGACGATACCTCTGGGGCCAACGTCCTGACTTTC. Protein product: CSVGGQDDTSGANVLTF.

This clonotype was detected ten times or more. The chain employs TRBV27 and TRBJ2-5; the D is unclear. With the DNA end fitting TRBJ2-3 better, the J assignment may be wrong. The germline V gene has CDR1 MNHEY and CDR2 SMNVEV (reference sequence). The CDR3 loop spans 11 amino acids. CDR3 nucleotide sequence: TGTGCCAGCAGTTCTGCAGATACGCAGTATTTT. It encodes CASSSADTQYF.

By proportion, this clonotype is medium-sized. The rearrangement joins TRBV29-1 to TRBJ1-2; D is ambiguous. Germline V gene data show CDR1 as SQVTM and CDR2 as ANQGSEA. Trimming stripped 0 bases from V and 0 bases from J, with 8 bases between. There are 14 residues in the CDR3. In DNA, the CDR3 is TGCAGCGTTGAAGAGGGGTTCCCTAACTATGGCTACACCTTC. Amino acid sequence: CSVEEGFPNYGYTF.

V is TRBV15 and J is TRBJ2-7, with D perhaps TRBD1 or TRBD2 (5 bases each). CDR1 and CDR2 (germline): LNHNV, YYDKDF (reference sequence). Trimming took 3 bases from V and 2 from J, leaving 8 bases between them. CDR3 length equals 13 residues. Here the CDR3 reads CATSRGRPYEQYF. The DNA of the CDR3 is TGTGCCACCAGCAGGGGACGGCCCTACGAGCAGTACTTC.

The CDR3 nucleotides read TGTGCCAGCAGTTTTAGGGGCCAGGGAAACACCGGGGAGCTGTTTTTT. As protein: CASSFRGQGNTGELFF. The chain links TRBV12-3 or TRBV12-4 to TRBJ2-2, with D possibly TRBD1 on 5 matching bases. The CDR3 has 16 residues. Trimming pared 3 bases from V and 2 bases from J, leaving 13 bases between.

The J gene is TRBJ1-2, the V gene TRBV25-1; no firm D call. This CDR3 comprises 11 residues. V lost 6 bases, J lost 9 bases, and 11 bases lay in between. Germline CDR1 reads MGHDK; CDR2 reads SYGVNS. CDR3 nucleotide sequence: TGTGCCAGCAGCCAAGACGGTCGCTACACCTTC. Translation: CASSQDGRYTF.

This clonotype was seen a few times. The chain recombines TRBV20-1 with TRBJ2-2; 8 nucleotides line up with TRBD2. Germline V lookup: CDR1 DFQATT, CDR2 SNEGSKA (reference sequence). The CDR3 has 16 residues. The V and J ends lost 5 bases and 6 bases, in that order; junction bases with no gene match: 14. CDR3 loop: CSASLSGGNMAGELFF. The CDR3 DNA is TGCAGTGCTTCCCTCTCGGGGGGGAATATGGCCGGGGAGCTGTTTTTT.

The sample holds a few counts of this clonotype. The CDR3 nucleotides are TGTGCCAGCAGTCCCTCAAGGGGGAGCTACGAGCAGTACTTC. This codes for CASSPSRGSYEQYF. The genes are TRBV28 and TRBJ2-7; D possibly corresponds to TRBD1 (6 bases). The CDR3 is 14 residues long. The V gene lost 5 bases and the J gene lost 3 bases, with 14 bases spanning the gap. Germline lookup yields CDR1 MDHEN and CDR2 SYDVKM.

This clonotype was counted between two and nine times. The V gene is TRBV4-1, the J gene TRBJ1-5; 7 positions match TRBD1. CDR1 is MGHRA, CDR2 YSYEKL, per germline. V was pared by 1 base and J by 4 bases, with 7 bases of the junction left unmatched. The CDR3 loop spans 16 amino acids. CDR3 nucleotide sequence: TGCGCCAGCAGCCAAGGTCGACAGGGAAGGAATCAGCCCCAGCATTTT. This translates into CASSQGRQGRNQPQHF.

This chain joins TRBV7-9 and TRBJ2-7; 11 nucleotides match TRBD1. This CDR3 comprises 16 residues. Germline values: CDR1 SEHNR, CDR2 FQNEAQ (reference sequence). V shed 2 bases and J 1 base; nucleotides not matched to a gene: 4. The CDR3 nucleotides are TGTGCCAGCAGCTTATACGGGACAGGGGGGTCCTACGAGCAGTACTTC. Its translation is CASSLYGTGGSYEQYF.

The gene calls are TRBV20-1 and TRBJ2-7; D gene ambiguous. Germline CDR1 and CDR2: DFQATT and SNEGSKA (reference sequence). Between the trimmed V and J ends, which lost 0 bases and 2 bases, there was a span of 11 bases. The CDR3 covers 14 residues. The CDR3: CSARDVKWTYEQYF. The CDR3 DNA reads TGCAGTGCTAGAGATGTAAAGTGGACCTACGAGCAGTACTTC.

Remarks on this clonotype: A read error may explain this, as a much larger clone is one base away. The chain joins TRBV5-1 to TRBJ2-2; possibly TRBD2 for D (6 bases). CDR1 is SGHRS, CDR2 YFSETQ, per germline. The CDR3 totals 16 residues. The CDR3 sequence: CASTTWGDANTGELLF. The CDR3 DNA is TGCGCCAGCACCACGTGGGGGGACGCGAACACCGGGGAGCTGCTTTTT.

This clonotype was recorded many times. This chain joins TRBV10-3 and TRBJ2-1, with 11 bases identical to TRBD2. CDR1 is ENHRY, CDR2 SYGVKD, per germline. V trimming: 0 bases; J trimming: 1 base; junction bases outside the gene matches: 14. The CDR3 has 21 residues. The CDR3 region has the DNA TGTGCCATCAGTGAGTCAGGGGAAGATAGCGGGAGGGCCGGATCCTACAATGAGCAGTTCTTC. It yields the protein CAISESGEDSGRAGSYNEQFF.

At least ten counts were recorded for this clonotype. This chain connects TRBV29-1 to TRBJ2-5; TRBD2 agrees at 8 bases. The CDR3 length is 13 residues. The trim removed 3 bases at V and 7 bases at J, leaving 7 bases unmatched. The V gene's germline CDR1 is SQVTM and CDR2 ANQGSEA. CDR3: CSVDSGSYVTQYF. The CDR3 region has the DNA TGCAGCGTTGACAGCGGGAGCTACGTGACCCAGTACTTC.

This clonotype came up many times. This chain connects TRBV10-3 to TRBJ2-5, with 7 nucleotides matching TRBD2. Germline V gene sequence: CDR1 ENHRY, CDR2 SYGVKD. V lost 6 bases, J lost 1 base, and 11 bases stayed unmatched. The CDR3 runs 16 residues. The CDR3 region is CAISGGSPGGQETQYF. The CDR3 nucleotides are TGTGCCATCAGCGGGGGGTCCCCCGGGGGCCAAGAGACCCAGTACTTC.

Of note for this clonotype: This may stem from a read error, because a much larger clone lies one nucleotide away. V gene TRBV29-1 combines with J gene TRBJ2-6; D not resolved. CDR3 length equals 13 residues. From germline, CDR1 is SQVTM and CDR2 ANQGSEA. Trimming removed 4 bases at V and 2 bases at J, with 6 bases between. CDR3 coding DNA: TGCAGCGTTGTACCCCCTGGGGCCAACGTCCTGACTTTC. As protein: CSVVPPGANVLTF. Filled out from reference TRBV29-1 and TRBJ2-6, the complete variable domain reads SAVISQKPSRDICQRGTSLTIQCQVDSQVTMMFWYRQQPGQSLTLIATANQGSEATYESGFVIDKFPISRPNLTFSTLTVSNMSPEDSSIYLCSVVPPGANVLTFGAGSRLTVL.

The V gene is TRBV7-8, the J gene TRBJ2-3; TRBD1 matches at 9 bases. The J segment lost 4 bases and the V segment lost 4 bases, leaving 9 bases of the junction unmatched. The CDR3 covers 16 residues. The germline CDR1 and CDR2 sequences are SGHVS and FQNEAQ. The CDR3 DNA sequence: TGTGCCAGCAGCTCCCGGGGACAGGGTATCCCAGATACGCAGTATTTT. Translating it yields CASSSRGQGIPDTQYF.

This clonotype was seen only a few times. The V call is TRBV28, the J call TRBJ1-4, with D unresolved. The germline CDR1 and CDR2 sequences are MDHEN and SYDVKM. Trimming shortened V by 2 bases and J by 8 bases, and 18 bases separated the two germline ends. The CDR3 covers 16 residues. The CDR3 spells CASSLQRGGSGEKLFF. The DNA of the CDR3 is TGTGCCAGCAGTTTACAGCGTGGCGGTAGCGGAGAAAAACTGTTTTTT.

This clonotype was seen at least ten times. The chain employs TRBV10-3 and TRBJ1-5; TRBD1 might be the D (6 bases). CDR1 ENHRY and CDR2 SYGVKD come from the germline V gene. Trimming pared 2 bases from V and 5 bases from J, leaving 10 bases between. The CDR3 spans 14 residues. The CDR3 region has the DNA TGTGCCATCAGTGAGCAGGGGCGCGATCAGCCCCAGCATTTT. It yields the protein CAISEQGRDQPQHF.

This CDR3 is CASSFTLRINYGYTF. CDR3 sequence (DNA): TGTGCCAGCAGCTTCACCTTGCGGATTAACTATGGCTACACCTTC. The genes are TRBV5-6 and TRBJ1-2; D is undetermined. Trimming took off 2 bases at V and 1 base at J, with 12 bases between the two ends. CDR1 is SGHDT and CDR2 is YYEEEE in the germline V gene. This CDR3 spans 15 amino acids. Drawing the rest from reference TRBV5-6 and TRBJ1-2, the complete variable domain is DAGVTQSPTHLIKTRGQQVTLRCSPKSGHDTVSWYQQALGQGPQFIFQYYEEEERQRGNFPDRFSGHQFPNYSSELNVNALLLGDSALYLCASSFTLRINYGYTFGSGTRLTVV.

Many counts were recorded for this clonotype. The CDR3 here is CASSLEQTYEQYF. The CDR3 DNA is TGCGCCAGCAGCTTGGAACAAACCTACGAGCAGTACTTC. The chain combines TRBV5-1 with TRBJ2-7, with D unclear. The germline gives CDR1 SGHRS, CDR2 YFSETQ. The CDR3 spans 13 residues. The ends were cut back, 0 bases at V and 2 bases at J, with 6 bases in the middle.

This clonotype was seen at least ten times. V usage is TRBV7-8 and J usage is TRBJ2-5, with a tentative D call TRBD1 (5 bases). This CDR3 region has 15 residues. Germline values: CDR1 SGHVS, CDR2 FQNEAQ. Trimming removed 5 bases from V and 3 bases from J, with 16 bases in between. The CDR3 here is CASSPPLGREETQYF. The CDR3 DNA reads TGTGCCAGCAGCCCCCCTTTGGGCAGGGAAGAGACCCAGTACTTC.

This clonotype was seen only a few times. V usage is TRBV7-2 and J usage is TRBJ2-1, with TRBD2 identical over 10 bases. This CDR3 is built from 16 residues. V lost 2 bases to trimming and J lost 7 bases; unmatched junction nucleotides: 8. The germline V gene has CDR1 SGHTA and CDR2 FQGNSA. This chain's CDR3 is CASSLTKRGGGNEQFF. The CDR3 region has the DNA TGTGCCAGCAGCTTAACGAAGCGGGGGGGGGGGAATGAGCAGTTCTTC.

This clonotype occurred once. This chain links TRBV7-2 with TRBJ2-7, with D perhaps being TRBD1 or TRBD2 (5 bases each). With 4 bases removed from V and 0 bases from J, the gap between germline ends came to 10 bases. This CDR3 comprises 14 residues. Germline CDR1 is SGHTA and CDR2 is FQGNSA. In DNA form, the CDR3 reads TGTGCCAGCAGCTCCGGGACGGCCTCCTACGAGCAGTACTTC. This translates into CASSSGTASYEQYF.

Here the CDR3 reads CATSEEVIVARRYEQYF. The CDR3 nucleotides are TGTGCCACCAGCGAGGAAGTGATAGTGGCGAGACGCTACGAGCAGTACTTC. The chain recombines TRBV15 with TRBJ2-7; D is ambiguous. This CDR3 region has 17 residues. Germline CDR1 reads LNHNV; CDR2 reads YYDKDF (reference sequence). V lost 5 bases, J lost 3 bases, and 23 bases lay in between.

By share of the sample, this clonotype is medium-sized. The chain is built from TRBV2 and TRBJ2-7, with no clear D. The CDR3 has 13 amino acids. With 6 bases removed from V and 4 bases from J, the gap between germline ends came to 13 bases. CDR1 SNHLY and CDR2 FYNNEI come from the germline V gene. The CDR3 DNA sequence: TGTGCCAGCAGGGGCCCCGACGGTTACGAGCAGTACTTC. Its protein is CASRGPDGYEQYF.

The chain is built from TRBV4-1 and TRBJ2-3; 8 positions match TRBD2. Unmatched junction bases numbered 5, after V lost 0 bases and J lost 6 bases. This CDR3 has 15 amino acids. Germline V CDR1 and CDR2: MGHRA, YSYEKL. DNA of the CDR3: TGCGCCAGCAGCCAAGATACGGGAGGGGTCGATACGCAGTATTTT. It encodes CASSQDTGGVDTQYF.

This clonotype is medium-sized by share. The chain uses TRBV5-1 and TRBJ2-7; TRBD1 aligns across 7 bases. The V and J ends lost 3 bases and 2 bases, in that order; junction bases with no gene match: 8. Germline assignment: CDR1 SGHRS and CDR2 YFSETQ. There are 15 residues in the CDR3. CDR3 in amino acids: CASSSTRDRPYEQYF. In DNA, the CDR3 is TGCGCCAGCAGCTCTACCCGGGACAGACCCTACGAGCAGTACTTC. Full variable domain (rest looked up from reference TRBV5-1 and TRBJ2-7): KAGVTQTPRYLIKTRGQQVTLSCSPISGHRSVSWYQQTPGQGLQFLFEYFSETQRNKGNFPGRFSGRQFSNSRSEMNVSTLELGDSALYLCASSSTRDRPYEQYFGPGTRLTVT.

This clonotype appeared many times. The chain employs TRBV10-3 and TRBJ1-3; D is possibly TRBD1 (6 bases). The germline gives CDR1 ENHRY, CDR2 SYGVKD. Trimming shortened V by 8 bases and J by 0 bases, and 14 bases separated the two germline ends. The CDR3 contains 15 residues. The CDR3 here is CAISKQGPSGNTIYF. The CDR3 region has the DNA TGTGCCATCTCGAAACAGGGACCCTCTGGAAACACCATATATTTT.